The 15 T cell receptor beta chains below come from one sample, sequenced in a study of T cell clusters in autoimmune cytopenias. Each sample's input was approximately 270 ng genomic DNA, approximately 37,500 genome equivalents. TRB was amplified by touch-down multiplex PCR, primer pools A and B combined. TCRdb reprocessed the multiplex PCR reads, with one entry per CDR3 protein and no DNA. Found here are some 6,900 distinct CDR3 sequences; the top ten clones hold nearly 10%. This same sample was also taken into another study, of T cell repertoires in aging, cancer and after chemotherapy.

Sequencing used peripheral blood. The source is a human donor in good health.

The gene calls are TRBV19 and TRBJ1-1; TCRdb proposes TRBD1, but this gene call is untestable without DNA. Germline CDR1 is LNHDA and CDR2 is SQIVND (reference sequence). The CDR3 consists of 14 residues. CDR3 sequence: CASIPRGAGAEAFF.

The chain recombines TRBV7-6 with TRBJ1-3. The CDR3 sequence is 16 residues long. The germline gives CDR1 SGHVS, CDR2 FNYEAQ. The CDR3 loop is CASSLGPHRSGNTIYF.

The genes are TRBV6-2 or TRBV6-3 and TRBJ2-2. The CDR3 extends over 14 amino acids. The germline CDR1 and CDR2 sequences are MNHEY and SVGEGT. The CDR3 sequence: CASSFMGYSGELFF.

The chain combines TRBV19 with TRBJ1-1; TCRdb names TRBD1, which stays unverified in the absence of DNA. The germline gives CDR1 LNHDA, CDR2 SQIVND (reference sequence). The CDR3 has 15 amino acids. The chain's CDR3 is CASSSYPPDRAEAFF.

Frequency places this clonotype as medium-sized. V is TRBV12-3 or TRBV12-4 and J is TRBJ2-1; TCRdb's D call of TRBD2 is untestable without DNA. The CDR3 runs to 17 residues. CDR3 sequence reads: CASSLEVLAGFDNEQFF.

Considering frequency, this clonotype is medium-sized. The rearrangement uses TRBV12-3 or TRBV12-4 and TRBJ2-5. The CDR3 length is 13 residues. The CDR3 here is CASSLIESETQYF.

This rearrangement joins TRBV12-3 or TRBV12-4 to TRBJ2-3; TCRdb's D call, TRBD1, is unchecked because there is no DNA. The CDR3 spans 15 residues. Here the CDR3 reads CASSFGRGSTDTQYF.

This clonotype is medium-sized (0.01 to 0.1%) by frequency. The V and J genes are TRBV15 and TRBJ2-3. The CDR3 has 14 amino acids. The V gene's germline CDR1 is LNHNV and CDR2 YYDKDF (reference sequence). The CDR3 loop is CATSRDTGADTQYF.

Considering frequency, this clonotype is medium-sized (0.01 to 0.1%). CDR3 loop: CASSLTSFTGELFF. The gene calls are TRBV27 and TRBJ2-2. The CDR3 extends over 14 amino acids. Germline V gene data show CDR1 as MNHEY and CDR2 as SMNVEV (reference sequence).

This clonotype shows up as medium-sized (0.01 to 0.1%) by frequency. This chain joins TRBV5-4 and TRBJ2-2; the TCRdb D gene call, TRBD1, has no DNA to confirm it. Germline V gene sequence: CDR1 SGHNT, CDR2 YYREEE (reference sequence). This CDR3 has 13 residues. The CDR3 spells CATRTGGTGELFF.

According to its frequency, this clonotype is medium-sized. The CDR3 sequence is CASSSHNPGQFVGLANTGELFF. The V and J genes are TRBV7-9 and TRBJ2-2; TCRdb's D gene call, TRBD1, goes unchecked for lack of DNA. The CDR3 is 22 residues long. The germline V gene has CDR1 SEHNR and CDR2 FQNEAQ (reference sequence). Full variable domain (missing parts from reference TRBV7-9 and TRBJ2-2): DTGVSQNPRHKITKRGQNVTFRCDPISEHNRLYWYRQTLGQGPEFLTYFQNEAQLEKSRLLSDRFSAERPKGSFSTLEIQRTEQGDSAMYLCASSSHNPGQFVGLANTGELFFGEGSRLTVL.

V usage is TRBV5-6 and J usage is TRBJ1-2; checking the TCRdb D call of TRBD1 is not possible without DNA. CDR3 length equals 15 residues. Germline lookup yields CDR1 SGHDT and CDR2 YYEEEE. The CDR3 protein is CASSLGQEMNRGYTF. Full variable domain (missing parts from reference TRBV5-6 and TRBJ1-2): DAGVTQSPTHLIKTRGQQVTLRCSPKSGHDTVSWYQQALGQGPQFIFQYYEEEERQRGNFPDRFSGHQFPNYSSELNVNALLLGDSALYLCASSLGQEMNRGYTFGSGTRLTVV.

This chain uses TRBV6-5 with TRBJ2-7. Germline lookup yields CDR1 MNHEY and CDR2 SVGAGI. This CDR3 is built from 13 residues. The CDR3 loop reads CASRHRSSYEQYF.

This chain links TRBV6-4 with TRBJ2-3. Germline loops: CDR1 MRHNA, CDR2 SNTAGT. The CDR3 runs 13 residues. CDR3 sequence reads: CASSDRATDTQYF.

The genes are TRBV5-1 and TRBJ2-1; TCRdb gives TRBD2 as the D gene, but with no DNA this cannot be confirmed. Looked up from germline, CDR1 is SGHRS and CDR2 is YFSETQ. The CDR3 totals 15 residues. This CDR3 is CASSEASGPYNEQFF.